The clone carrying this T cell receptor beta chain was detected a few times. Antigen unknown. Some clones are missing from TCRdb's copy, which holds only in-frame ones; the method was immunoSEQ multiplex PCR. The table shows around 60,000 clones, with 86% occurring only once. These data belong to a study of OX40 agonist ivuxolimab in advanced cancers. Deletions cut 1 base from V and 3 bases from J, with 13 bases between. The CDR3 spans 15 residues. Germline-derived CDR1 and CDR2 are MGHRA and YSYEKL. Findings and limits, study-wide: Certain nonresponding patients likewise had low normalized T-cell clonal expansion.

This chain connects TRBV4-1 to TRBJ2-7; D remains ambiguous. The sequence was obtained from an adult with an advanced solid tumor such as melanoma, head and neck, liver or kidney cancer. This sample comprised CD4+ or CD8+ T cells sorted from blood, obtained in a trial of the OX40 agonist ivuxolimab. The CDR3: CASSQATQSHYEQYF. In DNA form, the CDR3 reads TGCGCCAGCAGCCAAGCTACACAGTCCCACTACGAGCAGTACTTC.